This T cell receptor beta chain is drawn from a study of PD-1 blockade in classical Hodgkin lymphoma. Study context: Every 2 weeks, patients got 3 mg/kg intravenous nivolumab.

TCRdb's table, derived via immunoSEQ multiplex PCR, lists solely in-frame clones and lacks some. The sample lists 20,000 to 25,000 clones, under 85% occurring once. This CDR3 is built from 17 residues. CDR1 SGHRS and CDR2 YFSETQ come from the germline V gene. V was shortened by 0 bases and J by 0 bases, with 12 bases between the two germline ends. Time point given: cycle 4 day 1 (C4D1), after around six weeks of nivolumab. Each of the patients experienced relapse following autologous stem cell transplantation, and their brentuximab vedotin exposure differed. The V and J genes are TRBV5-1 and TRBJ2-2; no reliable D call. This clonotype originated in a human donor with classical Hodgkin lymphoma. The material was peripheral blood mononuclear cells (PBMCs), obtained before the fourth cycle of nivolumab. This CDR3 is CASSLAYGSANTGELFF. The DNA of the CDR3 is TGCGCCAGCAGCTTGGCTTATGGCTCAGCGAACACCGGGGAGCTGTTTTTT.